The 27 T cell receptor beta chains in this list originate from one sample, sequenced in a study of T cell clonotyping in hematopoietic cell transplantation. Time point given: recipient sample about 28 days before transplant, after cytoreduction. Sequencing used immunoSEQ multiplex PCR; TCRdb keeps in-frame clones, though not all of them. This sample yields about 27,000 clones, of which under 85% are seen a single time; about 6% belongs to the top ten. The sequencing used peripheral blood mononuclear cells, collected before stem cell transplant. These receptors were taken from a middle-aged man with myelodysplastic syndrome. Some clones in this sample may be carry-over from other donors' samples.

The J gene is TRBJ2-1, the V gene TRBV29-1; a possible D gene is TRBD2 (5 bases). Trimming cost V 6 bases and J 7 bases, with 7 bases left between them. The CDR3 length is 10 residues. The germline CDR1 and CDR2 sequences are SQVTM and ANQGSEA. The CDR3 region is CSVRVNEQFF. CDR3 DNA: TGCAGCGTGAGGGTAAATGAGCAGTTCTTC.

The V call is TRBV29-1, the J call TRBJ1-5; TRBD1 might be the D (6 bases). This CDR3 has 13 residues. V lost 6 bases and J lost 0, with 9 bases in between. Germline V lookup: CDR1 SQVTM, CDR2 ANQGSEA. CDR3 region: CSVGGNSNQPQHF. Here the CDR3 DNA reads TGCAGCGTAGGGGGGAATAGCAATCAGCCCCAGCATTTT.

Only one count was recorded for this clone. This chain uses TRBV30 with TRBJ1-5, with 8 bases that match TRBD1. Germline assignment: CDR1 GTSNPN and CDR2 SVGIG (reference sequence). The CDR3 is made up of 14 amino acids. Trimming cost V 3 bases and J 4 bases; bases outside gene matches: 5. The CDR3 is CAWSPGQGNQPQHF. In nucleotides, the CDR3 is TGTGCCTGGAGCCCCGGACAGGGTAATCAGCCCCAGCATTTT.

V gene TRBV5-6 combines with J gene TRBJ1-4; no firm D call. Deletions cut 1 base from V and 0 bases from J, with 10 bases between. CDR3 length equals 16 residues. Germline V gene lookup returns CDR1 SGHDT and CDR2 YYEEEE. The CDR3 is CASSLRRSATNEKLFF. In nucleotides, the CDR3 is TGTGCCAGCAGCTTGAGGCGGAGTGCAACTAATGAAAAACTGTTTTTT.

This clone has only one observation. The rearrangement uses TRBV25-1 and TRBJ2-1; D unresolved. CDR3 length: 12 amino acids. Trimming removed 2 bases at V and 10 bases at J, with 9 bases between. From germline, CDR1 is MGHDK and CDR2 SYGVNS. The DNA of the CDR3 is TGTGCCAGCAGTGAAGGAATAGACGAGCAGTTCTTC. Amino acid sequence: CASSEGIDEQFF.

The chain joins TRBV30 to TRBJ2-7; 7 bases align to TRBD1. CDR3 length equals 14 residues. Germline assignment: CDR1 GTSNPN and CDR2 SVGIG (reference sequence). The V gene end was trimmed by 8 bases and the J gene end by 3 bases; junction bases not matched to a gene: 13. CDR3 residues: CAGSRQGSGYEQYF. As DNA, the CDR3 is TGTGCCGGATCCCGACAGGGCTCCGGCTACGAGCAGTACTTC. Supplemented by reference TRBV30 and TRBJ2-7, the full variable domain reads SQTIHQWPATLVQPVGSPLSLECTVEGTSNPNLYWYRQAAGRGLQLLFYSVGIGQISSEVPQNLSASRPQDRQFILSSKKLLLSDSGFYLCAGSRQGSGYEQYFGPGTRLTVT.

CDR3: CSARLAGDYEQYF. CDR3 in DNA: TGCAGCGCCCGACTAGCGGGGGACTACGAGCAGTACTTC. This chain joins TRBV29-1 and TRBJ2-7, with 12 bases that match TRBD2. Germline values: CDR1 SQVTM, CDR2 ANQGSEA. The CDR3 covers 13 residues. With 7 bases clipped from V and 3 bases from J, the junction kept 4 bases outside the gene matches.

This rearrangement joins TRBV5-6 to TRBJ2-5, with TRBD1 identical over 7 bases. CDR3 length equals 14 residues. CDR1 is SGHDT and CDR2 is YYEEEE in the germline V gene. The V gene end was trimmed by 6 bases and the J gene end by 5 bases; junction bases not matched to a gene: 10. The CDR3 region has the DNA TGTGCCAGCACCTCTCCGGGACAGTGGGAGACCCAGTACTTC. It is translated as CASTSPGQWETQYF.

Only one count was recorded for this clone. This chain joins TRBV5-1 and TRBJ2-5, with 7 bases aligning to TRBD2. CDR3 length: 15 amino acids. The J segment lost 5 bases and the V segment lost 5 bases, leaving 12 bases of the junction unmatched. Germline V gene lookup returns CDR1 SGHRS and CDR2 YFSETQ. The CDR3 here is CASRPSGKVGETQYF. DNA for the CDR3: TGCGCCAGCAGACCTAGCGGTAAAGTGGGGGAGACCCAGTACTTC.

V usage is TRBV6-5 and J usage is TRBJ2-2, with D perhaps given as TRBD1 or TRBD2 (6 bases each). Per the germline V gene, CDR1 is MNHEY and CDR2 is SVGAGI. V was clipped by 3 bases and J by 5 bases, with 13 bases between them. The CDR3 runs to 15 residues. The CDR3: CASSYWGARTGELFF. Written as DNA, the CDR3 is TGTGCCAGCAGTTATTGGGGGGCCAGGACCGGGGAGCTGTTTTTT.

This clone turned up a few times. This chain uses TRBV2 with TRBJ1-5; D unclear. The germline V gene encodes CDR1 SNHLY and CDR2 FYNNEI. V was shortened by 5 bases and J by 4 bases, with 12 bases between the two germline ends. This CDR3 is built from 14 residues. The CDR3 DNA follows: TGTGCCAGCAGTTTGGGTTTACTAAATCAGCCCCAGCATTTT. Residues: CASSLGLLNQPQHF.

The chain recombines TRBV30 with TRBJ1-1, with TRBD1 matching over 7 bases. This CDR3 has 15 residues. Trimming cost V 5 bases and J 1 base; bases outside gene matches: 10. Germline CDR1 is GTSNPN and CDR2 is SVGIG (reference sequence). CDR3 region: CAWAWAGGPNTEAFF. In DNA, the CDR3 is TGTGCCTGGGCCTGGGCAGGGGGTCCGAACACTGAAGCTTTCTTT.

J is TRBJ2-3 and V is TRBV7-6; 7 nucleotides align to TRBD1. Germline values: CDR1 SGHVS, CDR2 FNYEAQ. Unmatched junction bases numbered 4, after V lost 1 base and J lost 0 bases. CDR3 length: 16 amino acids. The CDR3 spells CASSLVGDSSTDTQYF. CDR3 bases: TGTGCCAGCAGCTTAGTGGGGGACAGTAGCACAGATACGCAGTATTTT.

V usage is TRBV30 and J usage is TRBJ2-7, with a possible D match to TRBD1 (5 bases). The germline CDR1 and CDR2 sequences are GTSNPN and SVGIG (reference sequence). CDR3 size: 16 residues. V was pared by 2 bases and J by 0 bases, with 17 bases between. CDR3 region: CAWSQGQPSYSYEQYF. Written as DNA, the CDR3 is TGTGCCTGGAGTCAGGGTCAGCCCTCCTACTCCTACGAGCAGTACTTC. The full variable domain, its missing parts supplied by reference TRBV30 and TRBJ2-7, is SQTIHQWPATLVQPVGSPLSLECTVEGTSNPNLYWYRQAAGRGLQLLFYSVGIGQISSEVPQNLSASRPQDRQFILSSKKLLLSDSGFYLCAWSQGQPSYSYEQYFGPGTRLTVT.

V and J are TRBV6-6 and TRBJ2-7, with 7 nucleotides matching TRBD1. CDR3 length equals 15 residues. The germline V gene has CDR1 MNHNY and CDR2 SVGAGI (reference sequence). V was pared by 7 bases and J by 5 bases, with 14 bases of the junction left unmatched. For the CDR3, the DNA is TGTGCCAGCACCCGACAGGGACGATTCACCCACGAGCAGTACTTC. Translated: CASTRQGRFTHEQYF.

This clone was seen only once. The V call is TRBV28, the J call TRBJ2-1; no definite D call. V lost 6 bases to trimming and J lost 2 bases, with 14 bases between them. Germline CDR1 MDHEN, CDR2 SYDVKM. The CDR3 contains 15 residues. The CDR3 sequence: CASRSSLTAYNEQFF. The CDR3 DNA sequence: TGTGCCAGCAGATCATCACTCACCGCCTACAATGAGCAGTTCTTC.

The chain is built from TRBV5-4 and TRBJ2-2; D unclear. The CDR3 totals 14 residues. Germline CDR1 SGHNT, CDR2 YYREEE (reference sequence). V lost 1 base and J 4 bases, leaving 8 bases between the germline ends. This chain's CDR3 is CASSLPGSTGELFF. CDR3 in DNA: TGTGCCAGCAGCTTGCCCGGGTCCACCGGGGAGCTGTTTTTT. Drawing the rest from reference TRBV5-4 and TRBJ2-2, the complete variable domain is ETGVTQSPTHLIKTRGQQVTLRCSSQSGHNTVSWYQQALGQGPQFIFQYYREEENGRGNFPPRFSGLQFPNYSSELNVNALELDDSALYLCASSLPGSTGELFFGEGSRLTVL.

The chain joins TRBV29-1 to TRBJ1-1; a possible D gene is TRBD1 (5 bases). Germline lookup yields CDR1 SQVTM and CDR2 ANQGSEA. The length of the CDR3 is 13 residues. Trimming stripped 7 bases from V and 1 base from J, with 13 bases between. Here the CDR3 reads CSASSTGNTEAFF. The CDR3 nucleotides are TGCAGCGCCTCAAGTACAGGGAACACTGAAGCTTTCTTT.

This clone has more than one count but fewer than ten. V usage is TRBV14 and J usage is TRBJ1-2, with D perhaps TRBD1 (6 bases). The CDR3 has 13 residues. V lost 2 bases and J lost 6, with 10 bases in between. In germline, CDR1 is SGHDN, CDR2 FVKESK. CDR3 DNA: TGTGCCAGCAGCCAAAGGGACATAAATGGCTACACCTTC. Translating it yields CASSQRDINGYTF.

The J gene is TRBJ2-7, the V gene TRBV29-1; D might be TRBD1 (6 bases). The CDR3 loop spans 12 amino acids. V was cut by 8 bases and J by 5 bases, with 16 bases left in between. Germline-derived CDR1 and CDR2 are SQVTM and ANQGSEA. For the CDR3, the DNA is TGCAGCTACTTGGGGGCTCCGAACGAGCAGTACTTC. Translated, it gives CSYLGAPNEQYF.

J is TRBJ1-1 and V is TRBV27; D is undetermined. Trimming removed 2 bases at V and 4 bases at J, with 8 bases between. The CDR3 contains 13 residues. Per the germline V gene, CDR1 is MNHEY and CDR2 is SMNVEV (reference sequence). CDR3 sequence reads: CASSLREGTEAFF. The CDR3 bases are TGTGCCAGCAGTTTAAGGGAGGGCACTGAAGCTTTCTTT.

The J gene is TRBJ2-7, the V gene TRBV28; 10 positions match TRBD1. Germline V gene sequence: CDR1 MDHEN, CDR2 SYDVKM. The CDR3 is 14 amino acids. Trimming removed 8 bases from V and 0 bases from J; junction bases left unmatched: 4. CDR3 region: CASRGQGSSYEQYF. In DNA, the CDR3 is TGTGCCAGCCGGGGACAGGGGTCCTCCTACGAGCAGTACTTC.

This clone appeared once. The chain has TRBV7-8 and TRBJ1-2, with D unclear. V was cut by 5 bases and J by 4 bases, with 17 bases left in between. The germline gives CDR1 SGHVS, CDR2 FQNEAQ. The CDR3 has 15 amino acids. CDR3 coding DNA: TGTGCCAGCAGCCCCCCGGCCCGTGAGGGCTATGGCTACACCTTC. As protein: CASSPPAREGYGYTF.

The chain links TRBV6-5 to TRBJ2-1, with D possibly being TRBD2 (6 bases). Trimming left V 5 bases short and J 6 bases short, with 11 bases between. This CDR3 has 13 amino acids. Germline V gene sequence: CDR1 MNHEY, CDR2 SVGAGI. CDR3 residues: CASSDETSNEQFF. The CDR3 DNA sequence: TGTGCCAGCAGTGACGAGACTAGCAATGAGCAGTTCTTC.

This sequence joins TRBV30 and TRBJ1-3; TRBD1 is a possible D gene (5 bases). The ends were cut back, 5 bases at V and 2 bases at J, with 13 bases in the middle. Germline V gene sequence: CDR1 GTSNPN, CDR2 SVGIG (reference sequence). CDR3 length: 14 residues. This chain's CDR3 is CAWGGAGAGNTIYF. In DNA form, the CDR3 reads TGTGCCTGGGGCGGGGCAGGAGCTGGAAACACCATATATTTT.

This clone was recorded a few times. This chain links TRBV6-5 with TRBJ1-2; D unclear. The CDR3 length is 12 residues. Trimming shortened V by 4 bases and J by 4 bases, and 7 bases separated the two germline ends. The germline V gene encodes CDR1 MNHEY and CDR2 SVGAGI. Here the CDR3 DNA reads TGTGCCAGCAGTTTTGGGTCCTATGGCTACACCTTC. It translates to CASSFGSYGYTF.

This sequence joins TRBV2 and TRBJ1-5, with a tentative D call TRBD1 (5 bases). Trimming removed 7 bases at V and 6 bases at J, with 16 bases between. This CDR3 spans 14 amino acids. Germline V lookup: CDR1 SNHLY, CDR2 FYNNEI. Here the CDR3 reads CASTPTGETQPQHF. CDR3 in DNA: TGTGCCAGCACCCCTACAGGAGAGACTCAGCCCCAGCATTTT.